The 22 T cell receptor beta chains listed next were all sequenced from one sample in a study of blood T cell repertoires in COVID-19. Clones were sequenced by immunoSEQ multiplex PCR, and TCRdb holds only the in-frame ones, with some missing. Among approximately 130,000 clones, 84% were seen once, and the ten largest hold around 13%. Specimen: peripheral blood. The source is a human donor in a cohort sampled during active COVID-19.

The V and J genes are TRBV7-6 and TRBJ2-3; TRBD2 aligns across 9 bases. This CDR3 region has 19 residues. CDR1 and CDR2 (germline): SGHVS, FNYEAQ. Trimming took 5 bases from V and 5 from J; bases not matched to a gene: 20. The CDR3 loop reads CASSPKASGAYSDVDTQYF. The DNA for the CDR3 is TGTGCCAGCAGCCCCAAGGCTAGCGGGGCCTACTCGGATGTAGATACGCAGTATTTT.

The chain carries TRBV7-8 and TRBJ2-5; 12 positions match TRBD2. CDR3 length: 16 residues. CDR1 and CDR2 from the germline V gene are SGHVS and FQNEAQ. V lost 5 bases to trimming and J lost 6 bases; unmatched junction nucleotides: 10. The CDR3 DNA sequence: TGTGCCAGCAGCCCGAGACTAGCGGGGGTGGAAAAGACCCAGTACTTC. It translates to CASSPRLAGVEKTQYF.

The rearrangement joins TRBV6-1 to TRBJ1-5; TRBD1 might be the D (5 bases). With 2 bases removed from V and 4 bases from J, the gap between germline ends came to 15 bases. CDR3 length: 16 amino acids. The germline V gene has CDR1 MNHNS and CDR2 SASEGT. The CDR3 coding sequence is TGTGCCAGCAGTGAAAGTGGCGACAGAAGAAATCAGCCCCAGCATTTT. This gives the protein CASSESGDRRNQPQHF.

V is TRBV27 and J is TRBJ1-6; D remains ambiguous. The CDR3 contains 17 residues. CDR1 MNHEY and CDR2 SMNVEV come from the germline V gene (reference sequence). Trimming removed 7 bases from V and 10 bases from J, with 26 bases in between. As DNA, the CDR3 is TGTGCCAGCACGATAAGAGACCCACAGTGGTCGGGGTCACCCCTCCACTTT. This sequence encodes CASTIRDPQWSGSPLHF.

As DNA, the CDR3 is TGTGCCAGCAGCCAAGTGCGTGGAGAGACCCAGTACTTC. Protein product: CASSQVRGETQYF. The V gene is TRBV3-1 (or the pseudogene TRBV3-2), the J gene TRBJ2-5; D is uncertain. Germline V gives CDR1 LGHDT, CDR2 YNNKEL (reference sequence). This CDR3 spans 13 amino acids. V was pared by 1 base and J by 4 bases, with 7 bases between.

The CDR3 sequence is CASSQARGGEQFF. CDR3 coding DNA: TGTGCCAGCAGCCAAGCCAGGGGCGGGGAGCAGTTCTTC. The rearrangement links TRBV14 to TRBJ2-1, with a weak D call TRBD1 (6 bases). This CDR3 region has 13 residues. Deletions cut 1 base from V and 10 bases from J, with 11 bases between. In germline, CDR1 is SGHDN, CDR2 FVKESK.

This clone appeared once. The chain combines TRBV7-9 with TRBJ2-1; TRBD2 aligns across 7 bases. CDR1 is SEHNR and CDR2 is FQNEAQ in the germline V gene (reference sequence). This CDR3 is 13 amino acids long. The junction had 11 bases not matched to a gene; V was cut back by 6 bases and J by 12 bases. In DNA, the CDR3 is TGTGCCAGCAGGCCCGCGGGGGTGGGGGGGCAGTTCTTC. Residues: CASRPAGVGGQFF. The full variable domain, completed using reference TRBV7-9 and TRBJ2-1, is DTGVSQNPRHKITKRGQNVTFRCDPISEHNRLYWYRQTLGQGPEFLTYFQNEAQLEKSRLLSDRFSAERPKGSFSTLEIQRTEQGDSAMYLCASRPAGVGGQFFGPGTRLTVL.

V usage is TRBV6-5 and J usage is TRBJ1-4; no clear D gene. Germline V gene sequence: CDR1 MNHEY, CDR2 SVGAGI. This CDR3 spans 13 amino acids. The V end lost 0 bases, the J end lost 7 bases, and 6 bases lay between the germline ends. The chain's CDR3 is CASSYSGAEKLFF. CDR3 coding DNA: TGTGCCAGCAGTTACTCCGGTGCTGAAAAACTGTTTTTT.

DNA for the CDR3: TGTGCCAGCAGTTTGGGCAGGTTGGAGACCCAGTACTTC. Translating it yields CASSLGRLETQYF. The rearrangement uses TRBV28 and TRBJ2-5; no definite D call. Germline V gene sequence: CDR1 MDHEN, CDR2 SYDVKM. The CDR3 is made up of 13 amino acids. The ends were cut back, 3 bases at V and 5 bases at J, with 10 bases in the middle.

The rearrangement links TRBV25-1 to TRBJ1-3; the D gene is possibly TRBD1 (5 bases). CDR1 and CDR2 from the germline V gene are MGHDK and SYGVNS. V gave up 7 bases and J gave up 6 bases, with 22 bases separating them. This CDR3 comprises 16 residues. The CDR3 DNA reads as TGTGCCAGCAAAGGACCCAGAAGGGGAATGGCAAACACCATATATTTT. It is translated as CASKGPRRGMANTIYF.

The J gene is TRBJ2-2, the V gene TRBV27; maybe TRBD2 (6 bases). The CDR3 sequence is 13 residues long. Germline CDR1 MNHEY, CDR2 SMNVEV (reference sequence). V dropped 3 bases and J dropped 13 bases, with 15 bases sitting between them. Written as DNA, the CDR3 is TGTGCCAGCAGTTTCGGGGGTGGACGAGGGCTGTTTTTT. Translated, it gives CASSFGGGRGLFF.

The CDR3 DNA is TGTGCCAGCAGTTTGATGGGACAGGGCGGGCAGCCCCAGCATTTT. Translation: CASSLMGQGGQPQHF. V and J are TRBV6-6 and TRBJ1-5; TRBD1 matches at 9 bases. CDR1 is MNHNY and CDR2 is SVGAGI in the germline V gene (reference sequence). The CDR3 is 15 amino acids. The trim removed 4 bases at V and 7 bases at J, leaving 8 bases unmatched.

The V and J genes are TRBV19 and TRBJ1-5; no firm D call. The CDR3 covers 16 residues. Germline V CDR1 and CDR2: LNHDA, SQIVND (reference sequence). V was shortened by 3 bases and J by 0 bases, with 12 bases between the two germline ends. CDR3 sequence: CASSISGTYSNQPQHF. The CDR3 bases are TGTGCCAGTAGTATCAGCGGAACGTATAGCAATCAGCCCCAGCATTTT.

V usage is TRBV5-1 and J usage is TRBJ1-1; 7 positions agree with TRBD1. Germline CDR1 SGHRS, CDR2 YFSETQ. The CDR3 contains 15 residues. J gave up 7 bases and V 4 bases, and 13 bases lay outside the gene matches. This chain's CDR3 is CASSPVTGSQSEAFF. CDR3 DNA sequence: TGCGCCAGCAGCCCGGTGACAGGGTCCCAGAGTGAAGCTTTCTTT.

J is TRBJ1-6 and V is TRBV11-2, with D possibly being TRBD1 (6 bases). CDR3 length: 16 amino acids. CDR1 is SGHAT and CDR2 is FQNNGV in the germline V gene. V lost 5 bases to trimming and J lost 9 bases, with 20 bases between them. The CDR3 loop reads CASSLYRGLGTSPLHF. For the CDR3, the DNA is TGTGCCAGCAGCCTCTATAGGGGGTTGGGCACTTCACCCCTCCACTTT.

In its sample, this clone was seen a few times. V usage is TRBV18 and J usage is TRBJ2-5; 7 nucleotides match TRBD1. V gave up 5 bases and J gave up 4 bases; unmatched junction bases: 10. The germline V gene has CDR1 KGHSH and CDR2 LQKENI. This CDR3 region has 15 residues. The CDR3 loop is CASSDLGQVVETQYF. In nucleotides, the CDR3 is TGTGCCAGCTCAGACCTAGGACAGGTGGTAGAGACCCAGTACTTC.

The chain is built from TRBV6-5 and TRBJ2-7; 7 nucleotides line up with TRBD2. The CDR3 runs to 13 residues. V shed 8 bases and J 7 bases; nucleotides not matched to a gene: 11. Germline CDR1 MNHEY, CDR2 SVGAGI. The CDR3: CASLGGARKEQYF. CDR3 in DNA: TGTGCCAGCTTGGGAGGGGCTCGGAAAGAGCAGTACTTC.

The rearrangement links TRBV7-8 to TRBJ2-7, with 13 positions matching TRBD2. Trimming cost V 2 bases and J 6 bases; bases outside gene matches: 10. The CDR3 is 17 residues long. Germline CDR1 and CDR2: SGHVS and FQNEAQ. This CDR3 is CASSLTLAGGHTIEQYF. In DNA form, the CDR3 reads TGTGCCAGCAGCTTAACACTAGCGGGGGGGCACACAATCGAGCAGTACTTC.

The J gene is TRBJ2-2, the V gene TRBV7-3; TRBD2 matches at 13 bases. The CDR3 loop spans 15 amino acids. Trimming cost V 5 bases and J 6 bases; bases outside gene matches: 3. Germline CDR1 reads SGHTA; CDR2 reads FQGTGA. CDR3 nucleotides: TGTGCCAGCAGCCAGACTAGCGGGGGGCCCGGGGAGCTGTTTTTT. Its translation is CASSQTSGGPGELFF.

The rearrangement links TRBV3-1 (or the pseudogene TRBV3-2) to TRBJ2-5; D call uncertain. The V end was cut by 4 bases, the J end by 2 bases, with 11 bases between. From germline, CDR1 is LGHDT and CDR2 YNNKEL (reference sequence). The CDR3 consists of 14 residues. CDR3 sequence (DNA): TGTGCCAGCAGCCGTTTAGCAGATCAAGAGACCCAGTACTTC. It translates to CASSRLADQETQYF.

V and J are TRBV7-2 and TRBJ1-2; possible D gene TRBD1, 6 bases. CDR1 SGHTA and CDR2 FQGNSA come from the germline V gene. The V gene lost 8 bases and the J gene lost 3 bases, with 13 bases spanning the gap. The CDR3 has 13 residues. CDR3: CASGESGDYGYTF. The CDR3 DNA sequence: TGTGCCAGCGGGGAATCAGGGGACTATGGCTACACCTTC.

In its sample, this clone was seen once. V and J are TRBV29-1 and TRBJ2-2, with D possibly matching TRBD2 (7 bases). Per germline, CDR1 SQVTM and CDR2 ANQGSEA. The V gene lost 4 bases and the J gene lost 6 bases, with 18 bases spanning the gap. This CDR3 is built from 15 residues. The CDR3 DNA reads TGCAGCGTTGGGTGGCGGGGGCTAGATGCCGGGGAGCTGTTTTTT. This sequence encodes CSVGWRGLDAGELFF.